This entry lists 29 T cell receptor beta chains sequenced from one sample in a study of CD8 T cells in ankylosing spondylitis. TCRdb reprocessed the 5' RACE reads with MiXCR, giving one entry per CDR3 protein. The repertoire holds about 360,000 distinct CDR3 sequences, with roughly 20% as singletons. Specimen: blood, either unsorted or a sorted T cell fraction (not recorded which). These receptors originate from a male donor with ankylosing spondylitis or in good health (not recorded which).

The gene calls are TRBV7-2 and TRBJ1-1; possibly TRBD1 for D (6 bases). Germline V gene sequence: CDR1 SGHTA, CDR2 FQGNSA. Trimming removed 7 bases at V and 1 base at J, with 13 bases between. The CDR3 extends over 14 amino acids. CDR3 in amino acids: CASNTGGPNTEAFF. CDR3 coding DNA: TGTGCCAGCAACACGGGGGGGCCGAACACTGAAGCTTTCTTT.

The chain joins TRBV5-1 to TRBJ2-7; possibly TRBD1 for D (5 bases). The CDR3 extends over 16 amino acids. Germline-derived CDR1 and CDR2 are SGHRS and YFSETQ. Trimming removed 2 bases from V and 0 bases from J, with 15 bases in between. The CDR3 nucleotides read TGCGCCAGCAGCTTATCATGGACAACTCTCTCCTACGAGCAGTACTTC. Its translation: CASSLSWTTLSYEQYF.

This clonotype was seen a few times. The gene calls are TRBV12-3 or TRBV12-4 and TRBJ2-5; 8 nucleotides agree with TRBD2. CDR3 length: 16 residues. V lost 0 bases, J lost 1 base, and 4 bases stayed unmatched. Here the CDR3 DNA reads TGTGCCAGCAGTTTAGCGGGTAGCGGGGCCCAAGAGACCCAGTACTTC. Protein product: CASSLAGSGAQETQYF.

The chain carries TRBV7-9 and TRBJ1-6; D gene uncertain. V gave up 4 bases and J gave up 6 bases, with 13 bases separating them. From germline, CDR1 is SEHNR and CDR2 FQNEAQ (reference sequence). This CDR3 contains 15 residues. The CDR3 region has the DNA TGTGCCAGCAGCTATACTGCGGGGTCTAATTCACCCCTCCACTTT. It specifies CASSYTAGSNSPLHF. The full variable domain, rest sourced from reference TRBV7-9 and TRBJ1-6, is DTGVSQNPRHKITKRGQNVTFRCDPISEHNRLYWYRQTLGQGPEFLTYFQNEAQLEKSRLLSDRFSAERPKGSFSTLEIQRTEQGDSAMYLCASSYTAGSNSPLHFGNGTRLTVT.

The V gene is TRBV6-1, the J gene TRBJ2-3; 10 bases fit TRBD2. V dropped 5 bases and J dropped 0; count of bases not matched to a gene: 11. The CDR3 extends over 18 amino acids. The germline gives CDR1 MNHNS, CDR2 SASEGT. CDR3 sequence reads: CASSPNAGLADSTDTQYF. In DNA, the CDR3 is TGTGCCAGCAGTCCCAACGCTGGACTAGCGGATAGCACAGATACGCAGTATTTT.

This clonotype was seen a single time. This chain uses TRBV20-1 with TRBJ1-5; 10 bases match TRBD1. The CDR3 has 15 residues. Germline V CDR1 and CDR2: DFQATT, SNEGSKA (reference sequence). Trimming at V came to 3 bases and at J to 7 bases, leaving 9 bases not matched to a gene. This CDR3 reads CSASRDRGSWQPQHF. The CDR3 DNA sequence: TGCAGTGCTAGTAGGGACAGGGGCTCGTGGCAGCCCCAGCATTTT.

This clonotype was seen many times. V usage is TRBV12-3 or TRBV12-4 and J usage is TRBJ2-7; 8 nucleotides agree with TRBD2. CDR3 length equals 14 residues. J was trimmed by 3 bases and V by 6 bases; bases with no gene match: 7. The CDR3 DNA is TGTGCCAGCAGAACGGGGGGGCCTAACTACGAGCAGTACTTC. Amino acids: CASRTGGPNYEQYF.

This clonotype was counted between two and nine times. The V call is TRBV18, the J call TRBJ1-5, with D perhaps TRBD1 (6 bases). CDR3 size: 14 residues. Germline V gives CDR1 KGHSH, CDR2 LQKENI. Deletions cut 6 bases from V and 6 bases from J, with 15 bases between. CDR3 loop: CASSTGPPIQPQHF. In DNA, the CDR3 is TGTGCCAGCTCGACAGGACCCCCGATTCAGCCCCAGCATTTT.

This clonotype was detected a few times. This chain joins TRBV29-1 and TRBJ1-1, with 9 bases identical to TRBD1. The length of the CDR3 is 18 residues. Germline V gene sequence: CDR1 SQVTM, CDR2 ANQGSEA. Trimming at V came to 7 bases and at J to 0 bases, leaving 18 bases not matched to a gene. CDR3 DNA: TGCAGCGCTTCCGGGACAGGGACCTTTGGGGAAATGAACACTGAAGCTTTCTTT. Residues: CSASGTGTFGEMNTEAFF.

V is TRBV29-1 and J is TRBJ2-1; TRBD1 agrees at 12 bases. This CDR3 comprises 15 residues. The junction had 6 bases not matched to a gene; V was cut back by 2 bases and J by 7 bases. Looked up from germline, CDR1 is SQVTM and CDR2 is ANQGSEA. DNA for the CDR3: TGCAGCGTTGAATACGCGGGACAGGGGGCTAATGAGCAGTTCTTC. It encodes CSVEYAGQGANEQFF.

The chain links TRBV29-1 to TRBJ2-7; 8 positions agree with TRBD2. Germline trimming cut 0 bases from V and 0 bases from J; bases unmatched to any gene: 10. The CDR3 is made up of 17 amino acids. Germline-derived CDR1 and CDR2 are SQVTM and ANQGSEA. In DNA, the CDR3 is TGCAGCGTTGAAGATCGGGCGGGGGGCCCGAGCTCCTACGAGCAGTACTTC. Translation gives CSVEDRAGGPSSYEQYF.

This clonotype was picked up a small number of times. The V and J genes are TRBV5-1 and TRBJ1-1; a possible D gene is TRBD1 (5 bases). The CDR3 has 16 residues. CDR1 is SGHRS and CDR2 is YFSETQ in the germline V gene. With 4 bases removed from V and 0 bases from J, the gap between germline ends came to 16 bases. CDR3 sequence: CASSDLTGSVNTEAFF. As DNA, the CDR3 is TGCGCCAGCAGCGACCTAACAGGATCCGTGAACACTGAAGCTTTCTTT.

V gene TRBV12-3 or TRBV12-4 combines with J gene TRBJ2-2; no reliable D call. The CDR3 sequence is 13 residues long. V lost 5 bases and J 4 bases, leaving 8 bases between the germline ends. The CDR3 DNA is TGTGCCAGCAGTCCACTACTCACCGGGGAGCTGTTTTTT. Translated: CASSPLLTGELFF.

The chain combines TRBV12-3 or TRBV12-4 with TRBJ2-1; D assignment may be TRBD1 or TRBD2 (6 bases each). The CDR3 is 15 residues long. The germline V and J ends were trimmed by 5 bases and 6 bases, with 17 bases remaining between them. As DNA, the CDR3 is TGTGCCAGCAGTCCTCGTGGGGGGCTCCTCAATGAGCAGTTCTTC. The encoded protein is CASSPRGGLLNEQFF.

This clonotype appeared a few times. The chain combines TRBV10-3 with TRBJ2-2; D assignment may be TRBD1 or TRBD2 (5 bases each). The CDR3 contains 13 residues. The germline gives CDR1 ENHRY, CDR2 SYGVKD. The V gene lost 7 bases and the J gene lost 6 bases, with 12 bases spanning the gap. Here the CDR3 reads CAINWGSAGELFF. The CDR3 DNA reads as TGTGCCATCAACTGGGGGAGTGCCGGGGAGCTGTTTTTT.

This chain joins TRBV6-5 and TRBJ2-3; a weak D match, TRBD1 (6 bases). V was shortened by 6 bases and J by 1 base, with 17 bases between the two germline ends. CDR1 MNHEY and CDR2 SVGAGI come from the germline V gene. This CDR3 has 16 amino acids. The CDR3, as DNA: TGTGCCAGCAGCTCCCTTATCCGACAGGGCACAGATACGCAGTATTTT. This sequence encodes CASSSLIRQGTDTQYF.

V and J are TRBV6-4 and TRBJ2-2; D is uncertain. The germline CDR1 and CDR2 sequences are MRHNA and SNTAGT. The CDR3 length is 14 residues. V gave up 0 bases and J gave up 5 bases, with 7 bases separating them. For the CDR3, the DNA is TGTGCCAGCAGTGACTCGATGGGGACCGGGGAGCTGTTTTTT. This sequence encodes CASSDSMGTGELFF.

The gene calls are TRBV20-1 and TRBJ2-2; 13 nucleotides align to TRBD2. The V gene end was trimmed by 3 bases and the J gene end by 5 bases; junction bases not matched to a gene: 12. From germline, CDR1 is DFQATT and CDR2 SNEGSKA (reference sequence). This CDR3 is built from 18 residues. CDR3 loop: CSARGKTSGGPITGELFF. In DNA, the CDR3 is TGCAGTGCTAGGGGCAAGACTAGCGGGGGGCCCATAACCGGGGAGCTGTTTTTT.

This clonotype came up a few times. The chain has TRBV4-1 and TRBJ2-3; D might be TRBD1 or TRBD2, each matching 5 bases. Germline lookup yields CDR1 MGHRA and CDR2 YSYEKL. This CDR3 is built from 16 residues. Trimming took off 4 bases at V and 1 base at J, with 15 bases between the two ends. DNA of the CDR3: TGCGCCAGCAGCCGGGGACCGGAGCTGGGCACAGATACGCAGTATTTT. Protein sequence: CASSRGPELGTDTQYF.

The chain joins TRBV12-3 or TRBV12-4 to TRBJ1-1; 11 bases fit TRBD1. Losses at the gene ends were 5 bases for V and 10 bases for J; bases not matched to a gene: 3. The CDR3 totals 12 residues. The DNA of the CDR3 is TGTGCCAGCAGTCCGGGGACAGGGGGAGCTTTCTTT. Translated: CASSPGTGGAFF.

The chain is built from TRBV20-1 and TRBJ2-5; 7 nucleotides line up with TRBD1. J gave up 0 bases and V 5 bases, and 6 bases lay outside the gene matches. The CDR3 runs to 14 residues. Germline lookup yields CDR1 DFQATT and CDR2 SNEGSKA (reference sequence). The CDR3 nucleotides read TGCAGTGCTCCCGGGACAGTTAACCAAGAGACCCAGTACTTC. Translated, it gives CSAPGTVNQETQYF.

The genes are TRBV7-2 and TRBJ2-1; 10 bases map to TRBD2. With 6 bases clipped from V and 4 bases from J, the junction kept 3 bases outside the gene matches. The germline CDR1 and CDR2 sequences are SGHTA and FQGNSA. CDR3 length: 14 residues. CDR3 residues: CASRKRGGYNEQFF. In DNA, the CDR3 is TGTGCCAGCAGAAAGCGGGGGGGTTACAATGAGCAGTTCTTC.

The chain uses TRBV4-1 and TRBJ2-7; D gene uncertain. Trimming cost V 0 bases and J 4 bases, with 16 bases left between them. This CDR3 region has 16 residues. Germline loops: CDR1 MGHRA, CDR2 YSYEKL. CDR3 bases: TGCGCCAGCAGCCAAGAGGATTCAGGAGTCCTATACGAGCAGTACTTC. Encoded protein: CASSQEDSGVLYEQYF.

J is TRBJ2-3 and V is TRBV3-1, with TRBD2 matching 12 bases. The CDR3 is 17 residues long. The trim removed 4 bases at V and 4 bases at J, leaving 9 bases unmatched. The germline V gene has CDR1 LGHDT and CDR2 YNNKEL (reference sequence). CDR3 sequence: CASSPEPTSGGADTQYF. The CDR3 region has the DNA TGTGCCAGCAGCCCGGAACCGACTAGCGGGGGTGCAGATACGCAGTATTTT.

The J gene is TRBJ2-3, the V gene TRBV15; no firm D call. This CDR3 comprises 15 residues. From germline, CDR1 is LNHNV and CDR2 YYDKDF (reference sequence). Deletions cut 1 base from V and 4 bases from J, with 12 bases between. The CDR3 loop reads CATSRGRVEADTQYF. The CDR3 bases are TGTGCCACCAGCAGAGGAAGGGTTGAGGCAGATACGCAGTATTTT.

A few counts support this clonotype. This rearrangement joins TRBV12-3 or TRBV12-4 to TRBJ2-7, with 9 nucleotides matching TRBD1. V lost 5 bases and J lost 5; bases outside the gene matches: 10. The CDR3 is made up of 15 amino acids. This chain's CDR3 is CASSPPGTGSDEQYF. CDR3 DNA sequence: TGTGCCAGCAGTCCCCCCGGGACAGGGTCTGACGAGCAGTACTTC.

The V and J genes are TRBV6-5 and TRBJ2-3; 9 nucleotides align to TRBD1. The trim removed 5 bases at V and 0 bases at J, leaving 12 bases unmatched. CDR3 length equals 18 residues. The germline gives CDR1 MNHEY, CDR2 SVGAGI. CDR3 region: CASSTNRDRDPSTDTQYF. The CDR3 DNA reads as TGTGCCAGCAGTACTAACCGGGACAGGGACCCTAGCACAGATACGCAGTATTTT.

The chain couples TRBV4-1 to TRBJ2-2; D is perhaps TRBD1 or TRBD2 (7 bases each). The CDR3 covers 18 residues. Between the trimmed V and J ends, which lost 3 bases and 0 bases, there was a span of 17 bases. Germline V lookup: CDR1 MGHRA, CDR2 YSYEKL. The CDR3 DNA sequence: TGCGCCAGCAGCCACAGGGGGGGAGGACCCGCGAACACCGGGGAGCTGTTTTTT. Its protein product is CASSHRGGGPANTGELFF.

The V and J genes are TRBV3-1 and TRBJ2-7, with D uncertain. V was trimmed by 2 bases and J by 4 bases, leaving 12 bases between them. Germline V gene data show CDR1 as LGHDT and CDR2 as YNNKEL (reference sequence). The CDR3 covers 14 residues. The CDR3 loop is CASSQSLDMYEQYF. In nucleotides, the CDR3 is TGTGCCAGCAGCCAAAGCCTCGACATGTACGAGCAGTACTTC.